The next 23 T cell receptor beta chains were all read from a single sample in a study of T cells in women clearing cervical HPV infection. The protocol was immunoSEQ multiplex PCR, while the TCRdb copy is restricted to in-frame clones and leaves out a portion. This repertoire includes 36,000 or so clones. Sequencing input: blood buffy coat. The receptors shown here come from a woman between 18 and 70 years old with a cervical HPV16 infection that either progressed to CIN3+ or cleared (not recorded which).

With respect to this clone: The read stops 3 residues short of the end of the CDR3; the missing end is completed from the germline J gene. This chain uses TRBV5-1 with TRBJ2-7; a weak D match, TRBD2 (6 bases). CDR1 is SGHRS and CDR2 is YFSETQ in the germline V gene. V lost 4 bases and J lost 1, with 18 bases in between. The length of the CDR3 is 16 residues. The CDR3 sequence: CASSPLGLQRSYEQYF. CDR3 DNA, as far as it was read: TGCGCCAGCAGCCCATTGGGACTTCAACGGTCCTACGAG.

Regarding this clone: Sequencing ends 3 residues short of the CDR3 end; the germline J gene provides the rest. This sequence joins TRBV11-3 and TRBJ2-1; no clear D gene. V was cut by 2 bases and J by 9 bases, with 8 bases left in between. CDR3 length equals 12 residues. The germline V gene encodes CDR1 SGHNT and CDR2 YENEEA. The CDR3 sequence: CASSLRVGEQFF. CDR3 DNA (partial): TGTGCCAGCAGCTTAAGGGTAGGTGAG.

Points on this clone: Read sequence stops 3 residues before the CDR3 end, and the germline J gene provides the missing end. This chain uses TRBV20-1 with TRBJ1-5; 11 bases map to TRBD1. Germline V gene data show CDR1 as DFQATT and CDR2 as SNEGSKA (reference sequence). The CDR3 loop spans 15 amino acids. With V trimmed by 1 base and J by 6 bases, 5 bases remained unmatched. The CDR3 here is CSARAGTGGFQPQHF. The CDR3 bases that were read are TGCAGTGCTAGAGCGGGGACAGGGGGTTTTCAGCCC.

CDR3 DNA (partial): TGTGCCAGCAGGGAGGGGGCCGGTGGAAACACC. As protein: CASREGAGGNT. The entire CDR3 protein reads CASREGAGGNTIYF. This sequence joins TRBV2 and TRBJ1-3; the match to TRBD1 covers 7 bases. The read terminates 3 residues before the CDR3 end, so the remaining end is supplied by the germline J gene. After removal of 6 bases from V and 3 bases from J, the junction contained 5 bases not matched to a gene. The germline V gene encodes CDR1 SNHLY and CDR2 FYNNEI. The CDR3 extends over 14 amino acids.

In the case of this clone: One junction end does not reproduce the germline sequence, and a read error may be involved. The read falls 3 residues short of the CDR3 end, and the missing part is taken from the germline J gene. The chain combines TRBV4-2 with TRBJ1-1, with D possibly matching TRBD1 (6 bases). The germline V gene has CDR1 LGHNA and CDR2 YNFKEQ. This CDR3 region has 15 residues. The CDR3 DNA, read in part, is TGCGCCAGCAGACGTACAACAGGGAAGAACACTGAA. Amino acids: CASRRTTGKNTE. The complete CDR3 sequence is CASRRTTGKNTEAFF.

CDR3 protein: CASSVEGSNTGELFF. The CDR3 DNA, read in part, is TGTGCCAGCAGCGTAGAAGGTTCGAACACCGGGGAG. This chain links TRBV9 with TRBJ2-2; no reliable D call. Read sequence stops 3 residues before the CDR3 end, and the germline J gene provides the missing end. The CDR3 contains 15 residues. Per the germline V gene, CDR1 is SGDLS and CDR2 is YYNGEE. V shed 0 bases and J shed 0 bases, with 6 bases lying between them.

Points on this clone: The read terminates 3 residues ahead of where the CDR3 ends, so the germline J gene completes it. The rearrangement joins TRBV5-1 to TRBJ1-2, with D perhaps TRBD1 (5 bases). In germline, CDR1 is SGHRS, CDR2 YFSETQ. V lost 3 bases and J 6 bases, leaving 24 bases between the germline ends. The CDR3 is made up of 17 amino acids. CDR3 DNA, as far as it was read: TGCGCCAGCAGCTCGTGGGGGGAGAAGAGATTAAGAGATGGC. Translation: CASSSWGEKRLRDG. The complete CDR3 reads CASSSWGEKRLRDGYTF. Based on the CDR3 plus reference TRBV5-1 and TRBJ1-2, the full variable domain is KAGVTQTPRYLIKTRGQQVTLSCSPISGHRSVSWYQQTPGQGLQFLFEYFSETQRNKGNFPGRFSGRQFSNSRSEMNVSTLELGDSALYLCASSSWGEKRLRDGYTFGSGTRLTVV.

Comment on this clone: The read terminates 3 residues ahead of where the CDR3 ends, so the germline J gene completes it. The rearrangement uses TRBV5-4 and TRBJ2-1; 9 nucleotides align to TRBD1. Germline CDR1 is SGHNT and CDR2 is YYREEE (reference sequence). The CDR3 is 15 residues long. The trim removed 4 bases at V and 9 bases at J, leaving 11 bases unmatched. The chain's CDR3 is CASSKPGQGLFEQFF. The CDR3 bases that were read are TGTGCCAGCAGCAAACCGGGACAGGGTCTTTTTGAG.

As concerns this clone: The read comes to an end 3 residues before the CDR3 does, leaving the germline J gene to fill in the end. V and J are TRBV6-1 and TRBJ1-1, with 7 bases lining up with TRBD1. V was pared by 2 bases and J by 5 bases, with 11 bases of the junction left unmatched. The germline V gene has CDR1 MNHNS and CDR2 SASEGT. This CDR3 has 16 amino acids. This chain's CDR3 is CASSESLGLTGTEAFF. The sequenced part of the CDR3 DNA is TGTGCCAGCAGTGAAAGTTTGGGCCTGACAGGGACTGAA.

Comment on this clone: The read terminates 3 residues before the CDR3 end, so the remaining end is supplied by the germline J gene. J is TRBJ1-2 and V is TRBV12-5; possibly TRBD1 for D (6 bases). Trimming shortened V by 6 bases and J by 0 bases, and 14 bases separated the two germline ends. Per germline, CDR1 LGHNT and CDR2 FRNRAP. The CDR3 spans 15 residues. CDR3 DNA (partial): TGTGCTAGTGGCCAGGACAGCCTAGCTAACTATGGC. It codes for CASGQDSLANYG. The whole CDR3 sequence reads CASGQDSLANYGYTF.

About this clone: The read ends 3 residues early relative to the CDR3; the germline J gene fills the gap. The gene calls are TRBV7-9 and TRBJ1-2; no definite D call. The germline V gene has CDR1 SEHNR and CDR2 FQNEAQ (reference sequence). The CDR3 is made up of 13 amino acids. The sequenced part of the CDR3 DNA is TGTGCCAGCAGCGCCATGGGCACAGATACC. It is translated as CASSAMGTDT. The CDR3 reads in full as CASSAMGTDTYTF.

Notes on this clone: The CDR3 end falls 3 residues outside the read, so it is completed with the germline J gene. V is TRBV20-1 and J is TRBJ2-1; 10 bases are a match to TRBD1. CDR3 length: 19 residues. In germline, CDR1 is DFQATT, CDR2 SNEGSKA (reference sequence). Trimming removed 6 bases from V and 6 bases from J; junction bases left unmatched: 23. CDR3 residues: CSAATDGQGVRRWTNEQFF. The CDR3 DNA, read in part, is TGCAGTGCCGCTACCGACGGACAGGGGGTCCGTCGATGGACCAATGAG.

Concerning this clone: Coverage ceases 3 residues before the CDR3 finishes, and the germline J gene fills in the end. The rearrangement links TRBV7-2 to TRBJ1-2; the D gene is possibly TRBD1 (6 bases). Germline V CDR1 and CDR2: SGHTA, FQGNSA. CDR3 size: 18 residues. The CDR3 reads CASSLALGSGGPTDTYTF. CDR3 DNA, as far as it was read: TGTGCCAGCAGCTTAGCGCTGGGTAGCGGGGGGCCCACAGATACC. The variable domain in full, with the rest retrieved from reference TRBV7-2 and TRBJ1-2, is GAGVSQSPSNKVTEKGKDVELRCDPISGHTALYWYRQSLGQGLEFLIYFQGNSAPDKSGLPSDRFSAERTGGSVSTLTIQRTQQEDSAVYLCASSLALGSGGPTDTYTFGSGTRLTVV.

Concerning this clone itself: The read comes to an end 3 residues before the CDR3 does, leaving the germline J gene to fill in the end. This chain connects TRBV29-1 to TRBJ1-1, with TRBD1 identical over 8 bases. The V gene end was trimmed by 6 bases and the J gene end by 0 bases; junction bases not matched to a gene: 9. This CDR3 has 15 residues. Germline CDR1 reads SQVTM; CDR2 reads ANQGSEA. The covered CDR3 bases are TGCAGCGTAGGACAGGGTGAGAGGGTGAACACTGAA. This gives the protein CSVGQGERVNTE. The full CDR3 reads CSVGQGERVNTEAFF.

A remark on this clone: The read terminates 3 residues ahead of where the CDR3 ends, so the germline J gene completes it. The chain links TRBV19 to TRBJ2-4; 9 bases map to TRBD1. The CDR3 covers 15 residues. Germline V lookup: CDR1 LNHDA, CDR2 SQIVND (reference sequence). CDR3 region: CASRLDGTGNYGQYF. The DNA read from the CDR3 is TGTGCCAGTAGACTTGACGGGACAGGGAACTATGGT.

With respect to this clone: The missing CDR3 end, 3 residues past where the read stops, is filled in from the germline J gene. V usage is TRBV19 and J usage is TRBJ2-3, with TRBD1 as a possible D gene (6 bases). CDR1 LNHDA and CDR2 SQIVND come from the germline V gene (reference sequence). V was trimmed by 4 bases and J by 6 bases, leaving 20 bases between them. The CDR3 covers 16 residues. CDR3 amino acids: CASSNYRAVGSDTQYF. The sequenced CDR3 bases are TGTGCCAGTAGTAACTACAGGGCGGTAGGTTCGGATACG.

Concerning this clone: The read gets to within 3 residues of the CDR3 end, and the germline J gene fills in the rest. The V and J genes are TRBV25-1 and TRBJ2-3, with D possibly TRBD2 on 6 matching bases. Germline V gene data show CDR1 as MGHDK and CDR2 as SYGVNS. This CDR3 has 15 amino acids. V dropped 1 base and J dropped 2 bases, with 10 bases sitting between them. CDR3 bases read: TGTGCCAGCAGTGAATCCGGGGGATTCACAGATACG. Protein sequence: CASSESGGFTDT. Given in full, the CDR3 is CASSESGGFTDTQYF.

CDR3 sequence: CASSLWTGKETQYF. The sequenced CDR3 bases are TGTGCCAGCAGCTTATGGACAGGAAAAGAGACC. This chain links TRBV5-8 with TRBJ2-5, with 7 positions matching TRBD1. The read finishes 3 residues shy of the CDR3 end, and the germline J gene is used to complete it. V lost 2 bases, J lost 3 bases, and 4 bases stayed unmatched. There are 14 residues in the CDR3. The V gene's germline CDR1 is SGHTS and CDR2 YDEGEE.

Turning to this clone: Its ends do not fully match the called genes, so a read error is possible. The read is 3 residues too short to cover the CDR3 end, so that end is filled in from the germline J gene. The chain combines TRBV4-2 with TRBJ1-4, with 7 positions matching TRBD1. The CDR3 runs to 15 residues. The germline V gene has CDR1 LGHNA and CDR2 YNFKEQ. This CDR3 reads CASSQKTGFNEKLFF. The part of the CDR3 DNA that was read is TGCGCCAGCAGCCAGAAGACAGGGTTTAATGAAAAA.

A word on this clone: The observed sequence ends 3 residues before the CDR3 terminus, with the missing tail filled in from the germline J gene. This chain links TRBV20-1 with TRBJ2-1, with D perhaps matching TRBD1 (6 bases). This CDR3 spans 13 amino acids. Trimming removed 6 bases from V and 0 bases from J, with 9 bases in between. Germline V gives CDR1 DFQATT, CDR2 SNEGSKA (reference sequence). The CDR3 DNA, read in part, is TGCAGTGCCGGGACACTCTCCTACAATGAG. Translating gives CSAGTLSYNE. The whole CDR3 protein reads CSAGTLSYNEQFF.

Concerning this clone itself: The read stops 3 residues short of the end of the CDR3; the missing end is completed from the germline J gene. The chain recombines TRBV7-2 with TRBJ2-5; D is perhaps TRBD2 (6 bases). The CDR3 spans 15 residues. V was trimmed by 2 bases and J by 4 bases, leaving 14 bases between them. Germline CDR1 and CDR2: SGHTA and FQGNSA. CDR3 sequence reads: CASSLSMEGRETQYF. The covered CDR3 bases are TGTGCCAGCAGCTTAAGTATGGAGGGGCGAGAGACC.

Details on this clone: Read sequence stops 3 residues before the CDR3 end, and the germline J gene provides the missing end. The rearrangement links TRBV7-7 to TRBJ1-2, with 8 bases that match TRBD1. Germline CDR1 and CDR2: SSHAT and FNYEAQ (reference sequence). The CDR3 totals 13 residues. The DNA read from the CDR3 is TGTGCCAGCAGCTCTGGACAGGGAACCGAC. This translates into CASSSGQGTD. In full, the CDR3 reads CASSSGQGTDYTF.

As regards this clone: The read ends 3 residues shy of where the CDR3 ends; the end is completed using the germline J gene. The rearrangement uses TRBV2 and TRBJ2-3; TRBD2 is a possible D gene (5 bases). The CDR3 runs to 13 residues. Trimming cost V 7 bases and J 5 bases, with 13 bases left between them. Germline values: CDR1 SNHLY, CDR2 FYNNEI. CDR3 DNA (partial): TGTGCCAGCAAACCTAGCAACGGAGATACG. Encoded protein: CASKPSNGDT. The entire CDR3 protein is CASKPSNGDTQYF. Drawing the rest from reference TRBV2 and TRBJ2-3, the complete variable domain is EPEVTQTPSHQVTQMGQEVILRCVPISNHLYFYWYRQILGQKVEFLVSFYNNEISEKSEIFDDQFSVERPDGSNFTLKIRSTKLEDSAMYFCASKPSNGDTQYFGPGTRLTVL.